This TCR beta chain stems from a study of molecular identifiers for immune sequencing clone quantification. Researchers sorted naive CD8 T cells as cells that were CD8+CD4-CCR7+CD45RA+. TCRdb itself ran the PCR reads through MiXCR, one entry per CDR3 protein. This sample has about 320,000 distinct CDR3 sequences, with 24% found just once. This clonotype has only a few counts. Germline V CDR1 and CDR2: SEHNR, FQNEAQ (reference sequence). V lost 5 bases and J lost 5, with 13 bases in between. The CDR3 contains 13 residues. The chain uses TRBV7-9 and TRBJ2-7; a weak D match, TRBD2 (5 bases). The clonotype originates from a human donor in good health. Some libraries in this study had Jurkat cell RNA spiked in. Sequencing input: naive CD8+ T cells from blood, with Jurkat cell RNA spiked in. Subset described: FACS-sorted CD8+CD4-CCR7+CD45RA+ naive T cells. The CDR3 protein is CASSLRRRDEQYF. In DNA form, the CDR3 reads TGTGCCAGCAGCCTACGCCGGCGGGACGAGCAGTACTTC.